The next 28 T cell receptor beta chains were all read from a single sample in a study of STAT5B mutations in CD4+ large granular lymphocyte leukemia. Using immunoSEQ multiplex PCR, the repertoire was profiled, and TCRdb retains in-frame clones only, with some absent. The sample contains fewer than 50,000 clones, around 72% of which appear only once. Sequencing was carried out using CD4+ T cells from blood buffy coats. These receptors came from a human donor in good health.

The chain has TRBV18 and TRBJ2-5; D tentatively fits TRBD1 or TRBD2 (5 bases each). This CDR3 has 16 residues. The V and J ends lost 0 bases and 7 bases respectively, with 18 bases between them. Germline assignment: CDR1 KGHSH and CDR2 LQKENI. CDR3 sequence reads: CASSPPLGDEMVTQYF. The CDR3, as DNA: TGTGCCAGCTCACCACCGTTAGGGGACGAAATGGTGACCCAGTACTTC.

The chain uses TRBV5-1 and TRBJ2-3; 12 bases align to TRBD2. Losses at the gene ends were 3 bases for V and 4 bases for J; bases not matched to a gene: 6. Germline values: CDR1 SGHRS, CDR2 YFSETQ. The CDR3 length is 16 residues. CDR3 region: CASSSKLAGGADTQYF. The CDR3 DNA reads as TGCGCCAGCAGCTCGAAACTAGCGGGAGGCGCAGATACGCAGTATTTT. The entire variable domain, with the rest obtained from reference TRBV5-1 and TRBJ2-3, is as follows: KAGVTQTPRYLIKTRGQQVTLSCSPISGHRSVSWYQQTPGQGLQFLFEYFSETQRNKGNFPGRFSGRQFSNSRSEMNVSTLELGDSALYLCASSSKLAGGADTQYFGPGTRLTVL.

The chain combines TRBV15 with TRBJ2-5; D may be TRBD2 (6 bases). V was clipped by 5 bases and J by 1 base, with 14 bases between them. Germline values: CDR1 LNHNV, CDR2 YYDKDF (reference sequence). The CDR3 loop spans 15 amino acids. DNA of the CDR3: TGTGCCACCAGCGACGGCGGCGGGGTCCAAGAGACCCAGTACTTC. It codes for CATSDGGGVQETQYF.

The DNA for the CDR3 is TGTGCCAGCTCACCAGGGCAGGGGGCCGGCTATGGCTACACCTTC. The encoded protein is CASSPGQGAGYGYTF. V and J are TRBV18 and TRBJ1-2; 8 positions match TRBD1. From germline, CDR1 is KGHSH and CDR2 LQKENI. V was pared by 2 bases and J by 4 bases, with 6 bases of the junction left unmatched. The CDR3 loop spans 15 amino acids.

This clone was detected only a few times. This chain joins TRBV5-6 and TRBJ2-5, with D hard to call. The CDR3 extends over 13 amino acids. The V end was cut by 0 bases, the J end by 6 bases, with 9 bases between. The germline CDR1 and CDR2 sequences are SGHDT and YYEEEE. CDR3 in amino acids: CASSLEWTKTQYF. The CDR3 DNA reads TGTGCCAGCAGCTTGGAATGGACCAAGACCCAGTACTTC.

The table lists this clone with a few counts. The chain recombines TRBV11-2 with TRBJ1-5; possible D gene TRBD1, 5 bases. This CDR3 spans 14 amino acids. Per the germline V gene, CDR1 is SGHAT and CDR2 is FQNNGV. Trimming left V 0 bases short and J 11 bases short, with 14 bases between. DNA of the CDR3: TGTGCCAGCAGCTTAGAAGGAGCAGGGACGGCCCAGCATTTT. Its protein is CASSLEGAGTAQHF.

The chain recombines TRBV11-2 with TRBJ2-5; 10 bases are shared with TRBD2. The germline CDR1 and CDR2 sequences are SGHAT and FQNNGV. There are 16 residues in the CDR3. The V segment lost 1 base and the J segment 2 bases; nucleotides outside the gene matches: 4. CDR3 DNA sequence: TGTGCCAGCAGCTTAGCCCCAGCGGGAGGGCAAGAGACCCAGTACTTC. Amino acids: CASSLAPAGGQETQYF.

The J gene is TRBJ2-3, the V gene TRBV7-7; TRBD2 matches 12 bases. The ends lost 5 bases at V and 6 bases at J; junction bases unmatched: 9. The germline CDR1 and CDR2 sequences are SSHAT and FNYEAQ (reference sequence). This CDR3 has 16 amino acids. The CDR3 here is CASSPGLAGRIDTQYF. The CDR3 coding sequence is TGTGCCAGCAGCCCAGGACTAGCGGGGAGGATTGATACGCAGTATTTT.

V gene TRBV5-1 combines with J gene TRBJ2-5; tentatively, D is TRBD2 (5 bases). Germline values: CDR1 SGHRS, CDR2 YFSETQ. The CDR3 consists of 14 residues. V shed 4 bases and J shed 3 bases, with 13 bases lying between them. The CDR3 sequence: CASSPDSGKETQYF. The CDR3 nucleotides read TGCGCCAGCAGCCCGGACTCCGGGAAAGAGACCCAGTACTTC.

The gene calls are TRBV7-2 and TRBJ2-3; no clear D. V was pared by 5 bases and J by 6 bases, with 18 bases between. Germline CDR1 and CDR2: SGHTA and FQGNSA. The CDR3 runs 15 residues. The CDR3 DNA sequence: TGTGCCAGCAGCCCATGGGTGTCCTCCTCGGATACGCAGTATTTT. This encodes CASSPWVSSSDTQYF. Supplemented by reference TRBV7-2 and TRBJ2-3, the full variable domain reads GAGVSQSPSNKVTEKGKDVELRCDPISGHTALYWYRQSLGQGLEFLIYFQGNSAPDKSGLPSDRFSAERTGGSVSTLTIQRTQQEDSAVYLCASSPWVSSSDTQYFGPGTRLTVL.

This clone was detected a few times. This chain uses TRBV7-3 with TRBJ2-1; 10 nucleotides line up with TRBD2. The germline V gene has CDR1 SGHTA and CDR2 FQGTGA. The CDR3 consists of 16 residues. The ends lost 3 bases at V and 7 bases at J; junction bases unmatched: 9. DNA for the CDR3: TGTGCCAGCAGCTTGGGGGCTAGCGGGAGTTTAAATGAGCAGTTCTTC. Translation gives CASSLGASGSLNEQFF.

This clone is medium-sized by share. The CDR3, as DNA: TGTGCCAGCAGTCGGAGGGAGGAAAAACTGTTTTTT. Its translation: CASSRREEKLFF. The V call is TRBV2, the J call TRBJ1-4, with D uncertain. The V gene's germline CDR1 is SNHLY and CDR2 FYNNEI. The CDR3 has 12 residues. The germline V and J ends were trimmed by 5 bases and 8 bases, with 9 bases remaining between them.

The chain uses TRBV5-1 and TRBJ2-7; TRBD1 matches 7 bases. Germline CDR1 reads SGHRS; CDR2 reads YFSETQ. The CDR3 is 17 amino acids. Trimming removed 3 bases from V and 4 bases from J; junction bases left unmatched: 16. CDR3 protein: CASSSRVDPGQIYEQYF. The CDR3 nucleotides read TGCGCCAGCAGCTCCCGGGTGGACCCGGGACAGATTTACGAGCAGTACTTC.

This chain joins TRBV10-3 and TRBJ2-5; 8 bases fit TRBD2. The CDR3 runs to 18 residues. V was clipped by 0 bases and J by 1 base; unmatched bases: 10. CDR1 and CDR2 from the germline V gene are ENHRY and SYGVKD. CDR3 loop: CAISESRGGGGPQETQYF. The CDR3 DNA reads TGTGCCATCAGTGAGTCTAGAGGCGGCGGGGGGCCCCAAGAGACCCAGTACTTC.

The chain uses TRBV4-1 and TRBJ2-7; 7 nucleotides match TRBD2. CDR1 is MGHRA and CDR2 is YSYEKL in the germline V gene. Trimming removed 2 bases from V and 0 bases from J; junction bases left unmatched: 10. This CDR3 comprises 17 residues. The CDR3 reads CASSQREEGSFSYEQYF. The DNA for the CDR3 is TGCGCCAGCAGCCAACGGGAGGAGGGGTCTTTCTCCTACGAGCAGTACTTC.

V is TRBV4-3 and J is TRBJ1-3; D is uncertain. Germline V lookup: CDR1 LGHNA, CDR2 YSLEER. CDR3 length equals 16 residues. V dropped 3 bases and J dropped 4 bases, with 16 bases sitting between them. The CDR3 spells CASSHGLVPLGNTIYF. CDR3 in DNA: TGCGCCAGCAGCCATGGACTTGTCCCCTTAGGAAACACCATATATTTT.

The chain has TRBV10-3 and TRBJ2-7; TRBD2 aligns across 13 bases. Per germline, CDR1 ENHRY and CDR2 SYGVKD. The CDR3 has 14 amino acids. J gave up 4 bases and V 10 bases, and 7 bases lay outside the gene matches. The CDR3 reads CATTQLAGGYEQYF. CDR3 coding DNA: TGTGCCACCACACAACTAGCGGGAGGGTACGAGCAGTACTTC.

This clone was detected only a few times. The junction departs from germline at one end; a sequencing error may be responsible. This rearrangement joins TRBV6-5 to TRBJ1-5; D remains unclear. The CDR3 consists of 12 residues. The germline CDR1 and CDR2 sequences are MNHEY and SVGAGI. CDR3: CAGRLGNQPQHF. The CDR3 region has the DNA TGTGCCGGCAGGCTTGGCAATCAGCCCCAGCATTTT.

Only a few counts were recorded for this clone. CDR3 amino acids: CSVVERGVAGNQPQHF. The CDR3 nucleotides read TGCAGCGTTGTCGAACGAGGGGTGGCGGGCAATCAGCCCCAGCATTTT. V and J are TRBV29-1 and TRBJ1-5; D is perhaps TRBD1 (5 bases). The CDR3 sequence is 16 residues long. V gave up 4 bases and J gave up 2 bases, with 18 bases separating them. CDR1 and CDR2 (germline): SQVTM, ANQGSEA.

This clone has a handful of counts. This chain connects TRBV2 to TRBJ2-7; tentative D call: TRBD2 (5 bases). V lost 8 bases and J lost 0, with 14 bases in between. In germline, CDR1 is SNHLY, CDR2 FYNNEI. The CDR3 runs to 14 residues. This CDR3 is CASVASLTSYEQYF. DNA for the CDR3: TGTGCCAGCGTCGCTAGCTTGACCTCCTACGAGCAGTACTTC.

The chain has TRBV4-1 and TRBJ2-6, with TRBD1 identical over 10 bases. The CDR3 loop spans 18 amino acids. The V segment lost 3 bases and the J segment 4 bases; nucleotides outside the gene matches: 9. Germline V CDR1 and CDR2: MGHRA, YSYEKL. CDR3 region: CASSQLDRGLSGANVLTF. CDR3 DNA sequence: TGCGCCAGCAGCCAGCTAGACAGGGGGCTTTCGGGGGCCAACGTCCTGACTTTC.

The rearrangement uses TRBV5-1 and TRBJ2-7; D could derive from TRBD1 or TRBD2 (5 bases each). CDR1 is SGHRS, CDR2 YFSETQ, per germline. V shed 3 bases and J shed 7 bases, with 32 bases lying between them. CDR3 size: 19 residues. The CDR3 is CASSSTFPPPGPLAWEQYF. The CDR3 DNA sequence: TGCGCCAGCAGCTCCACGTTCCCCCCTCCGGGACCCCTCGCCTGGGAGCAGTACTTC. Supplemented by reference TRBV5-1 and TRBJ2-7, the full variable domain reads KAGVTQTPRYLIKTRGQQVTLSCSPISGHRSVSWYQQTPGQGLQFLFEYFSETQRNKGNFPGRFSGRQFSNSRSEMNVSTLELGDSALYLCASSSTFPPPGPLAWEQYFGPGTRLTVT.

The rearrangement joins TRBV5-1 to TRBJ1-6; the match to TRBD1 covers 12 bases. This CDR3 comprises 17 residues. V gave up 9 bases and J gave up 7 bases; unmatched junction bases: 14. Germline loops: CDR1 SGHRS, CDR2 YFSETQ. The CDR3 DNA sequence: TGCGCCACCCCGAGGCGGGGACAGGGGGCGGGGAATTCACCCCTCCACTTT. It encodes CATPRRGQGAGNSPLHF.

This clone was seen once. The CDR3 protein is CASSWSLAGPLGTGELFF. DNA for the CDR3: TGTGCCAGCAGCTGGAGTCTAGCGGGCCCTTTGGGCACCGGGGAGCTGTTTTTT. The J gene is TRBJ2-2, the V gene TRBV5-5; 8 positions match TRBD2. J was trimmed by 4 bases and V by 3 bases; bases with no gene match: 14. The CDR3 runs 18 residues. Germline V CDR1 and CDR2: SGHKS, YYEKEE (reference sequence).

This rearrangement joins TRBV19 to TRBJ2-3; D possibly corresponds to TRBD1 (6 bases). Germline lookup yields CDR1 LNHDA and CDR2 SQIVND (reference sequence). Trimming removed 9 bases at V and 10 bases at J, with 17 bases between. The CDR3 spans 12 residues. The CDR3 region has the DNA TGTGCCAGGGGACATGCCCCCGTCCCGCAGTATTTT. The encoded protein is CARGHAPVPQYF.

CDR3 nucleotides: TGTGCCAGCCAAGCGGGAGGTTTTAGAACAGATACGCAGTATTTT. It codes for CASQAGGFRTDTQYF. The chain joins TRBV2 to TRBJ2-3; 9 nucleotides line up with TRBD2. V trimming: 8 bases; J trimming: 3 bases; junction bases outside the gene matches: 9. Germline CDR1 SNHLY, CDR2 FYNNEI. The CDR3 has 15 amino acids.

V and J are TRBV4-3 and TRBJ2-2; D is possibly TRBD2 (6 bases). CDR1 and CDR2 (germline): LGHNA, YSLEER. V dropped 1 base and J dropped 0 bases, with 9 bases sitting between them. This CDR3 is built from 16 residues. CDR3 nucleotide sequence: TGCGCCAGCAGCCAAGTCGGCGGGACGAACACCGGGGAGCTGTTTTTT. Protein sequence: CASSQVGGTNTGELFF.

CDR3 nucleotide sequence: TGCGCCAGCAGCTTGGAAAGGGGGGGCTCCCAAGAGACCCAGTACTTC. Its translation: CASSLERGGSQETQYF. The chain employs TRBV5-1 and TRBJ2-5; TRBD2 might be the D (7 bases). This CDR3 comprises 16 residues. Trimming stripped 0 bases from V and 1 base from J, with 13 bases between. The germline gives CDR1 SGHRS, CDR2 YFSETQ.